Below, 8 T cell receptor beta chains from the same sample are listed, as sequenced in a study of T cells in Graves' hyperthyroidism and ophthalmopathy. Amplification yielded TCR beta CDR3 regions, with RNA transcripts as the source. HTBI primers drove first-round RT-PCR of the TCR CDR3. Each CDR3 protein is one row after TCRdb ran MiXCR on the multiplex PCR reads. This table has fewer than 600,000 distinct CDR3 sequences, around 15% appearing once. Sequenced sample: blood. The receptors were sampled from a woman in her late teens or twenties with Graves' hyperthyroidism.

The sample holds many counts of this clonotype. The CDR3: CASSQDVSGTGYNEQFF. CDR3 DNA sequence: TGTGCCAGCAGCCAAGATGTCTCCGGGACAGGATACAATGAGCAGTTCTTC. The chain links TRBV3-1 to TRBJ2-1, with TRBD1 matching 8 bases. CDR1 and CDR2 (germline): LGHDT, YNNKEL (reference sequence). Trimming removed 0 bases from V and 4 bases from J; junction bases left unmatched: 8. The CDR3 contains 17 residues.

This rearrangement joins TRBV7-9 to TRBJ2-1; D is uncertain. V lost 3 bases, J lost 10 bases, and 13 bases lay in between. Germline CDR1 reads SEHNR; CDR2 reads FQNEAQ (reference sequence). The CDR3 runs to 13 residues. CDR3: CASSFSPNGEQFF. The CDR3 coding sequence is TGTGCCAGCAGCTTCAGCCCCAATGGAGAGCAGTTCTTC.

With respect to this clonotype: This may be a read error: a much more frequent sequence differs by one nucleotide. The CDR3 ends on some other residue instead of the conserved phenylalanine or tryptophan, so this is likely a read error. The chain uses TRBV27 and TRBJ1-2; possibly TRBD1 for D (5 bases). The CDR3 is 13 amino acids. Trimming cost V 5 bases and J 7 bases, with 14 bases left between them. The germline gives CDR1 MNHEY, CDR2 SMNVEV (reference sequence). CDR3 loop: CASSPPGLGGYTL. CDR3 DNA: TGTGCCAGCAGTCCTCCAGGGCTGGGTGGCTACACCCTC.

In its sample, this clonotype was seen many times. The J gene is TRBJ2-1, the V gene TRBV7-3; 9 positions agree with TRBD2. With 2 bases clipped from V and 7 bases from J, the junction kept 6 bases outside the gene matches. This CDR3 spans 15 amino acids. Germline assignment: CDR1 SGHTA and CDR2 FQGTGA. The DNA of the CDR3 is TGTGCCAGCAGCTTATATGGGCTAGCGGGGAATGAGCAGTTCTTC. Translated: CASSLYGLAGNEQFF.

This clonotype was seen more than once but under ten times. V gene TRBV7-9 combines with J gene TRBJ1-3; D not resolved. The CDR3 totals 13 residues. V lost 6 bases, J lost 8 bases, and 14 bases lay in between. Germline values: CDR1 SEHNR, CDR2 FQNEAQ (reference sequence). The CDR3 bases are TGTGCCAGCAGAAGATACCCCGGAGACACCATATATTTT. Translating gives CASRRYPGDTIYF.

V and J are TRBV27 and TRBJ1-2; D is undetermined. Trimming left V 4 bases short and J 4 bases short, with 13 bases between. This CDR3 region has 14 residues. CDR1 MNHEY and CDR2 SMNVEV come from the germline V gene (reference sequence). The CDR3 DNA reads TGTGCCAGCAGTTCCCAGCCACAGATCTATGGCTACACCTTC. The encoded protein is CASSSQPQIYGYTF.

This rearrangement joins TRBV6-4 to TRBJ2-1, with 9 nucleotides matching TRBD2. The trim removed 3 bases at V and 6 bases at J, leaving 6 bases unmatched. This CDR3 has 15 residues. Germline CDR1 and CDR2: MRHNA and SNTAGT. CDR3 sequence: CASSDRAGGFNEQFF. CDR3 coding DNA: TGTGCCAGCAGTGATCGGGCGGGAGGGTTCAATGAGCAGTTCTTC.

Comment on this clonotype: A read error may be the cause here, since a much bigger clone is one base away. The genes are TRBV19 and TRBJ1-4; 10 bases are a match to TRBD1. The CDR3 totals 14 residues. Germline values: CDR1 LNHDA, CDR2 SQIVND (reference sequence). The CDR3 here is CACSTGTGDEKLFF. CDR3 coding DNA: TGTGCCTGTAGCACCGGGACAGGGGATGAAAAACTGTTTTTT.